Reported below is one TCR beta chain. Antigen: not known. This record belongs to a study of neurological immune-mediated disorders. Study-wide points: Expansion of TCR clones was greatest in HTLV-1-associated myelopathy and smallest in multiple sclerosis, where it fell below that of healthy controls. Because no CDR3 amino acid sequences were shared across subjects by expanded clones, private repertoires were suggested in all groups.

It was by 5'RACE with 10-nucleotide random UMIs that the cDNA was made. Each sequencing run yielded over 190 million TCR-beta sequences from 15-18 subjects. TCRdb passed the 5' RACE reads through MiXCR, listing each CDR3 protein once. The sample includes 15,000 to 20,000 distinct CDR3 sequences, about a quarter of them seen just once. Germline loops: CDR1 GTSNPN, CDR2 SVGIG (reference sequence). Trimming cost V 0 bases and J 2 bases, with 7 bases left between them. This CDR3 spans 13 amino acids. This TCR was recovered from a man aged 50-59 years with HTLV-1-associated myelopathy (HAM/TSP). The sequenced material came from PBMCs. The genes are TRBV30 and TRBJ1-2; a possible D gene is TRBD1 (5 bases). The CDR3 DNA reads as TGTGCCTGGAGTGTACGGGGGAACTATGGCTACACCTTC. Translated, it gives CAWSVRGNYGYTF.